This record looks at one TCR beta chain sequence and its context. This clonotype occurred many times. Its antigen is currently not known. It has no much larger one-base neighbor in the sample; base qualities were not kept. This was a case-control study nested in a cohort of healthcare workers in London, UK, who had nasopharyngeal swab PCR tests and blood samples taken every week. Between 23 and 31 March 2020, the week of the UK lockdown, healthcare workers were enrolled and then followed up weekly for as long as 16 weeks. The entry originates in a study of early T cells in non-severe SARS-CoV-2 infection (dated by TCRdb to about 2021). Some background on the complete study: Because TCR sequencing was done on bulk RNA from unsorted whole blood, the alpha and beta chains could not be paired. On the study overall, not on this receptor specifically: VDJdb matching was skewed toward anti-spike CD8 responses and likely underestimated virus-specific expansions by missing private and CD4 specificities.

The library came from 5' RACE. Data came from a NextSeq 500. To correct for sequencing error and PCR bias, the TCR library protocol tagged individual cDNA molecules with unique molecular identifiers. Sequencing covered both TCR alpha and beta chains, and within each sample the abundances of alpha and beta sequences were tightly co-correlated. The authors' analysis ran thus. Decombinator V4 was used to annotate the V gene, J gene and CDR3 of the TCR sequences. TCRs were defined as expanded if a significant change between any two time points was detected under a Poisson model with p below 0.0001. TCR abundances were normalised to the total number of TCRs sequenced in each sample and reported as counts per million. TRAV1-2 paired with TRAJ12, TRAJ20 or TRAJ33 defined MAIT TCRs, while TRAV10 paired with TRAJ18 defined iNKT TCRs. VDJdb, accessed 1 November 2021, was searched for CMV, EBV and SARS-CoV-2 annotated TCRs, excluding TCRs annotated for multiple antigens. The public reads were reprocessed in TCRdb via fastp at Q25 and MiXCR, keeping in-frame beta chains. All rows with the same CDR3 protein become a single entry with the most common DNA and genes. These V and J calls are TCRdb output, not the study's own analysis. The sample profile shows around 60,000 distinct CDR3 sequences; over 7.5% of them were found once. The top ten constitute 8.5% to 9.5% of the sample.

Inclusive of the bounding cysteine and phenylalanine, the CDR3 is 16 residues long. Only the CDR3 part of the read is kept: 48 bases, read in frame from the first base. Per the germline V gene, ENHRY is the CDR1 and SYGVKD is the CDR2. V is cut by 6 bases and J by 0 bases, and the space between the germline ends is 12 bases. The V and J genes are TRBV10-3 and TRBJ2-6, with the identity of the D gene unclear. The source is an adult who was a healthcare worker with PCR-confirmed SARS-CoV-2 infection or an uninfected control (not recorded which). Sequencing was done on a sample of whole blood. The CDR3 has the sequence CAIREGPSSGANVLTF. The DNA sequence reads TGTGCCATCAGGGAAGGACCGTCCTCTGGGGCCAACGTCCTGACTTTC.